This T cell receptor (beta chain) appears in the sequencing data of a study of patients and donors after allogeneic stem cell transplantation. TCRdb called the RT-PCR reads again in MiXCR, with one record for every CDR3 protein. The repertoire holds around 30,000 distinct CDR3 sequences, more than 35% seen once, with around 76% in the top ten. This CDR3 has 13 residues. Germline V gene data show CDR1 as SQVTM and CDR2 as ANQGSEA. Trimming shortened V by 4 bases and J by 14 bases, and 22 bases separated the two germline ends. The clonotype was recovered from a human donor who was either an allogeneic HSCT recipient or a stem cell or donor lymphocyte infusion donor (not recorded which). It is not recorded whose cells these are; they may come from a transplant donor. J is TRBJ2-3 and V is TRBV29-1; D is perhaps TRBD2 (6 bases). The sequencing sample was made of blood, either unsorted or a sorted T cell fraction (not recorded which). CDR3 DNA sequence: TGCAGCGTTGTCGTCCCCGGGAGAACATATCCGTATTTT. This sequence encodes CSVVVPGRTYPYF.